These 7 T cell receptor beta chains were all obtained from the same sample, sequenced in a study of low-dose radiotherapy and immunotherapy resistance in tumors. Time point meaning: before trial treatment. TRAV- and TRBV-specific primers were used for first-strand cDNA, which covered alpha and beta chains. Both a constant-region primer and a V-primer adapter served to amplify TCRs across roughly 22 PCR cycles. Each CDR3 protein is one row after TCRdb ran MiXCR on the reads. The sample has about 89,000 distinct CDR3 sequences, 9.4% seen once. The sequences come from PBMCs, collected before treatment. The origin of the receptors is a male donor with prostate cancer.

This clonotype appeared many times. The V call is TRBV20-1, the J call TRBJ2-7; 7 positions match TRBD1. The CDR3 loop spans 13 amino acids. The V segment lost 3 bases and the J segment 4 bases; nucleotides outside the gene matches: 6. Germline V gene sequence: CDR1 DFQATT, CDR2 SNEGSKA (reference sequence). CDR3 loop: CSASGGTAYEQYF. The CDR3 DNA is TGCAGTGCTAGCGGTGGGACAGCGTACGAGCAGTACTTC.

This clonotype was detected many times. The CDR3 DNA follows: TGTGCCAGCAGTACCAATGAGCAGTTCTTC. Protein sequence: CASSTNEQFF. V gene TRBV7-9 combines with J gene TRBJ2-1, with D unresolved. This CDR3 is 10 amino acids long. Germline V lookup: CDR1 SEHNR, CDR2 FQNEAQ (reference sequence). V shed 6 bases and J shed 6 bases, with 3 bases lying between them.

The table lists this clonotype with a few counts. This chain uses TRBV27 with TRBJ2-3; D gene unclear. The CDR3 is made up of 13 amino acids. Germline values: CDR1 MNHEY, CDR2 SMNVEV (reference sequence). V lost 6 bases and J 6 bases, leaving 13 bases between the germline ends. This chain's CDR3 is CASSSNLWDTQYF. CDR3 in DNA: TGTGCCAGCAGCTCTAACCTTTGGGATACGCAGTATTTT.

This clonotype was picked up many times. This chain links TRBV7-9 with TRBJ2-7; TRBD2 matches at 8 bases. The CDR3 totals 16 residues. Germline assignment: CDR1 SEHNR and CDR2 FQNEAQ (reference sequence). Trimming at V came to 5 bases and at J to 2 bases, leaving 11 bases not matched to a gene. CDR3 sequence reads: CASSPLDRGRPYEQYF. The CDR3 nucleotides are TGTGCCAGCAGCCCCCTCGATCGCGGGAGGCCCTACGAGCAGTACTTC. Drawing the rest from reference TRBV7-9 and TRBJ2-7, the complete variable domain is DTGVSQNPRHKITKRGQNVTFRCDPISEHNRLYWYRQTLGQGPEFLTYFQNEAQLEKSRLLSDRFSAERPKGSFSTLEIQRTEQGDSAMYLCASSPLDRGRPYEQYFGPGTRLTVT.

This clonotype was recorded at least ten times. The V call is TRBV30, the J call TRBJ1-2; D is unclear. The CDR3 contains 14 residues. CDR1 and CDR2 from the germline V gene are GTSNPN and SVGIG (reference sequence). V shed 3 bases and J shed 6 bases, with 17 bases lying between them. This chain's CDR3 is CAWSAKIVADGYTF. DNA of the CDR3: TGTGCCTGGAGCGCGAAAATCGTGGCTGATGGCTACACCTTC.

Comment on this clonotype: The DNA is omitted, as the CDR3 cannot be located on it reliably, and the CDR3 follows TCRdb's listing. The chain carries TRBV5-8 and TRBJ2-2; the table assigns TRBD1, which was not confirmed against the DNA. Germline CDR1 and CDR2: SGHTS and YDEGEE. From its first to its last residue, the CDR3 has 14 amino acids. The CDR3 reads CASSLGQSFRSCFF.

Ten or more counts support this clonotype. The chain joins TRBV19 to TRBJ1-1; TRBD1 aligns across 9 bases. Looked up from germline, CDR1 is LNHDA and CDR2 is SQIVND (reference sequence). This CDR3 has 15 residues. V shed 9 bases, J shed 0 bases, and the junction held 8 bases outside the gene matches. CDR3 nucleotides: TGTGCCAGCCAGGACAGGGGAGCACTGAACACTGAAGCTTTCTTT. Its translation is CASQDRGALNTEAFF.